Shown below are 30 T cell receptor beta chains from a single sample sequenced in a study. One entry per CDR3 protein, called by TCRdb with MiXCR from the 5' RACE reads. The table records some 64,000 distinct CDR3 sequences, about 20% of them present only once. The sequencing sample was made of memory CD4+ T cells sorted from a lymph node. Subset noted: memory CD4+ T cells, CD4+CD45RO+CD25-. These receptors all come from a female donor with breast cancer.

The chain couples TRBV4-1 to TRBJ2-7, with a weak D call TRBD1 (5 bases). V was shortened by 1 base and J by 10 bases, with 20 bases between the two germline ends. CDR1 and CDR2 from the germline V gene are MGHRA and YSYEKL. The CDR3 loop spans 15 amino acids. CDR3 protein: CASSQASAGLYGQYF. CDR3 sequence (DNA): TGCGCCAGCAGCCAAGCGTCGGCAGGGCTTTATGGACAGTACTTC.

This clonotype was counted a few times. V gene TRBV28 combines with J gene TRBJ2-7; D ambiguous. CDR3 length: 13 amino acids. Looked up from germline, CDR1 is MDHEN and CDR2 is SYDVKM. With 5 bases removed from V and 1 base from J, the gap between germline ends came to 9 bases. CDR3 DNA sequence: TGTGCCAGCAGTCCATCGCCTTCCTACGAGCAGTACTTC. Translating gives CASSPSPSYEQYF.

A word on this clonotype: Sequence at one end of the junction differs from germline and may be a read error. The rearrangement links TRBV5-5 to TRBJ2-2; TRBD1 matches at 12 bases. Germline V gene data show CDR1 as SGHKS and CDR2 as YYEKEE (reference sequence). The CDR3 totals 16 residues. This CDR3 reads CASSPGQGANTGELVF. Here the CDR3 DNA reads TGTGCCAGCAGCCCGGGACAGGGGGCGAACACCGGGGAGCTGGTTTTT.

This clonotype was detected a few times. A much larger clone is a single base away; this may be a read error. V and J are TRBV6-1 and TRBJ1-1; the D gene is possibly TRBD1 (6 bases). Trimming removed 7 bases at V and 6 bases at J, with 15 bases between. This CDR3 is 13 amino acids long. Germline V lookup: CDR1 MNHNS, CDR2 SASEGT. In DNA form, the CDR3 reads TGTGCCAGCACGCTTACAGGGATCTCTGAAGCTTTCTTT. Its translation is CASTLTGISEAFF.

This chain uses TRBV28 with TRBJ1-1; 9 bases are a match to TRBD1. After removal of 7 bases from V and 5 bases from J, the junction contained 17 bases not matched to a gene. The germline V gene encodes CDR1 MDHEN and CDR2 SYDVKM. CDR3 length: 17 residues. CDR3 sequence reads: CASTPGGTGTLYTEAFF. The CDR3 region has the DNA TGTGCCAGCACTCCTGGTGGGACAGGGACCCTTTATACTGAAGCTTTCTTT.

Notes on this clonotype: At one boundary the junction diverges from the germline segment, which might be a read error. The rearrangement uses TRBV6-5 and TRBJ1-6; D is undetermined. CDR3 length: 14 residues. Germline CDR1 is MNHEY and CDR2 is SVGAGI. The CDR3 DNA follows: TGTGCCAGCAGTTACTCGGTGGGAGTCTCGCCCCTCCGCTTT. The encoded protein is CASSYSVGVSPLRF.

V and J are TRBV7-8 and TRBJ2-3; D is unresolved. The CDR3 contains 16 residues. Germline assignment: CDR1 SGHVS and CDR2 FQNEAQ. With 4 bases removed from V and 0 bases from J, the gap between germline ends came to 14 bases. CDR3 residues: CASSSGRVFSTDTQYF. The CDR3 nucleotides are TGTGCCAGCAGCTCGGGCCGAGTTTTTAGCACAGATACGCAGTATTTT. Based on the CDR3 plus reference TRBV7-8 and TRBJ2-3, the full variable domain is GAGVSQSPRYKVAKRGQDVALRCDPISGHVSLFWYQQALGQGPEFLTYFQNEAQLDKSGLPSDRFFAERPEGSVSTLKIQRTQQEDSAVYLCASSSGRVFSTDTQYFGPGTRLTVL.

Note on this clonotype: A much larger clone differs from this one at a single base, so this may be a read error. This chain uses TRBV20-1 with TRBJ1-2, with no clear D. CDR3 length: 12 amino acids. Looked up from germline, CDR1 is DFQATT and CDR2 is SNEGSKA (reference sequence). CDR3 sequence (DNA): TGCGGTGCTAGGATGACGAACTATGGCTACACCTTC. This sequence encodes CGARMTNYGYTF.

This clonotype has a handful of counts. The chain couples TRBV7-9 to TRBJ1-1, with D tentatively TRBD1 (6 bases). Germline assignment: CDR1 SEHNR and CDR2 FQNEAQ (reference sequence). V lost 5 bases and J 10 bases, leaving 11 bases between the germline ends. This CDR3 has 11 amino acids. CDR3: CASSQTGRAFF. The CDR3, as DNA: TGTGCCAGCAGCCAAACAGGGAGAGCTTTCTTT. The full variable domain, in which reference TRBV7-9 and TRBJ1-1 provide the parts outside the CDR3, is DTGVSQNPRHKITKRGQNVTFRCDPISEHNRLYWYRQTLGQGPEFLTYFQNEAQLEKSRLLSDRFSAERPKGSFSTLEIQRTEQGDSAMYLCASSQTGRAFFGQGTRLTVV.

The sample holds a few counts of this clonotype. The J gene is TRBJ2-5, the V gene TRBV29-1; D is ambiguous. Trimming shortened V by 4 bases and J by 2 bases, and 8 bases separated the two germline ends. CDR1 and CDR2 from the germline V gene are SQVTM and ANQGSEA. The CDR3 is 12 amino acids. CDR3 bases: TGCAGCGTTGGGTCTTTTCAAGAGACCCAGTACTTC. Translating gives CSVGSFQETQYF.

This chain joins TRBV29-1 and TRBJ2-5; D may be TRBD1 or TRBD2 (5 bases each). This CDR3 region has 12 residues. Germline V lookup: CDR1 SQVTM, CDR2 ANQGSEA. The V and J ends lost 6 bases and 1 base respectively, with 9 bases between them. CDR3 in amino acids: CSVVGAQETQYF. The CDR3 bases are TGCAGCGTCGTCGGGGCCCAAGAGACCCAGTACTTC.

In this sample, this clonotype turned up many times. This chain connects TRBV6-2 or TRBV6-3 to TRBJ2-3, with a possible D match to TRBD2 (6 bases). Trimming shortened V by 7 bases and J by 2 bases, and 16 bases separated the two germline ends. The CDR3 is 15 amino acids. CDR1 and CDR2 (germline): MNHEY, SVGEGT. The DNA for the CDR3 is TGTGCCAGCACTCCACCACCGGGAGACACAGATACGCAGTATTTT. Its translation is CASTPPPGDTDTQYF.

In this sample, this clonotype turned up a few times. The rearrangement uses TRBV20-1 and TRBJ1-1; D is unresolved. V lost 7 bases and J lost 4, with 10 bases in between. Germline V lookup: CDR1 DFQATT, CDR2 SNEGSKA (reference sequence). The CDR3 contains 11 residues. The CDR3 region has the DNA TGCAGTGTTTATCGGGCCACTGAAGCTTTCTTT. Translation: CSVYRATEAFF.

The rearrangement links TRBV6-2 or TRBV6-3 to TRBJ2-7; 8 bases line up with TRBD1. The CDR3 has 14 residues. V lost 10 bases and J lost 2; bases outside the gene matches: 10. Germline V gene data show CDR1 as MNHEY and CDR2 as SVGEGT. CDR3 nucleotides: TGTGCCAACATTGGTGGACAGGGACCCTACGAGCAGTACTTC. Translation gives CANIGGQGPYEQYF.

A few counts support this clonotype. The chain couples TRBV5-1 to TRBJ2-7, with D tentatively TRBD1 (6 bases). The ends were cut back, 1 base at V and 5 bases at J, with 13 bases in the middle. The CDR3 is made up of 14 amino acids. Germline CDR1 is SGHRS and CDR2 is YFSETQ. Written as DNA, the CDR3 is TGCGCCAGCAGCTTGACAGGGCCCCCGAACGAGCAGTACTTC. Translation: CASSLTGPPNEQYF. Full variable domain (outside the CDR3, taken from reference TRBV5-1 and TRBJ2-7): KAGVTQTPRYLIKTRGQQVTLSCSPISGHRSVSWYQQTPGQGLQFLFEYFSETQRNKGNFPGRFSGRQFSNSRSEMNVSTLELGDSALYLCASSLTGPPNEQYFGPGTRLTVT.

This clonotype was counted a few times. The rearrangement joins TRBV27 to TRBJ1-2, with no clear D. V was trimmed by 6 bases and J by 2 bases, leaving 4 bases between them. The CDR3 runs to 11 residues. Germline lookup yields CDR1 MNHEY and CDR2 SMNVEV (reference sequence). In DNA form, the CDR3 reads TGTGCCAGCAGGGACAACTATGGCTACACCTTC. As protein: CASRDNYGYTF.

In its sample, this clonotype was seen many times. The V and J genes are TRBV6-5 and TRBJ1-2; D is possibly TRBD1 (5 bases). Trimming removed 0 bases from V and 7 bases from J, with 9 bases in between. CDR1 and CDR2 (germline): MNHEY, SVGAGI. The CDR3 spans 13 residues. The CDR3, as DNA: TGTGCCAGCAGTTACTCACAGAGGGGTGGCTACACCTTC. Translating gives CASSYSQRGGYTF.

V gene TRBV5-1 combines with J gene TRBJ1-3, with 7 bases that match TRBD1. Germline-derived CDR1 and CDR2 are SGHRS and YFSETQ. J gave up 0 bases and V 4 bases, and 7 bases lay outside the gene matches. This CDR3 is 16 amino acids long. In DNA form, the CDR3 reads TGCGCCAGCAGCGATCGGACAGGCTCCTCTGGAAACACCATATATTTT. This encodes CASSDRTGSSGNTIYF. The variable domain in full, with the rest retrieved from reference TRBV5-1 and TRBJ1-3, is KAGVTQTPRYLIKTRGQQVTLSCSPISGHRSVSWYQQTPGQGLQFLFEYFSETQRNKGNFPGRFSGRQFSNSRSEMNVSTLELGDSALYLCASSDRTGSSGNTIYFGEGSWLTVV.

Notes on this clonotype: A single base separates this from a much larger clone, so it may be a read error. A read error is likely, as this CDR3 ends without the conserved phenylalanine or tryptophan. This chain links TRBV7-9 with TRBJ2-7; D uncertain. The V end lost 3 bases, the J end lost 0 bases, and 6 bases lay between the germline ends. This CDR3 has 13 residues. CDR1 and CDR2 (germline): SEHNR, FQNEAQ (reference sequence). The CDR3 nucleotides read TGTGCCAGCAGCTTGGTCCCCTCCTACGAGCAGTACCTC. Amino acids: CASSLVPSYEQYL.

With respect to this clonotype: Compared with germline, one end of the junction differs, possibly owing to a read error. The V gene is TRBV12-3 or TRBV12-4, the J gene TRBJ2-1; a weak D match, TRBD2 (5 bases). CDR3 length equals 16 residues. The CDR3 loop reads CASSPGYDPRPNEQSF. The CDR3 coding sequence is TGTGCCAGCAGTCCGGGGTATGATCCGCGACCCAATGAGCAGTCCTTC.

This clonotype was seen only a few times. J is TRBJ2-1 and V is TRBV7-2, with D possibly TRBD1 on 6 matching bases. V lost 3 bases and J lost 0, with 12 bases in between. Germline V lookup: CDR1 SGHTA, CDR2 FQGNSA. The CDR3 is made up of 16 amino acids. CDR3 nucleotide sequence: TGTGCCAGCAGCTTTAGGGGGAGCAGCTCCTACAATGAGCAGTTCTTC. It codes for CASSFRGSSSYNEQFF.

This clonotype was detected a few times. The rearrangement joins TRBV5-1 to TRBJ2-1; a possible D gene is TRBD2 (5 bases). Trimming took 6 bases from V and 4 from J, leaving 17 bases between them. The CDR3 is 15 residues long. The V gene's germline CDR1 is SGHRS and CDR2 YFSETQ. The DNA of the CDR3 is TGCGCCAGCAAAGAGGACTTTTCCGGGTACAATGAGCAGTTCTTC. Its protein is CASKEDFSGYNEQFF.

About this clonotype: A much bigger clone sits one base away, suggesting this may be a read error. Without the conserved terminal phenylalanine or tryptophan, this CDR3 likely stems from a read error. J is TRBJ2-1 and V is TRBV7-7; TRBD2 aligns across 11 bases. The CDR3 loop spans 14 amino acids. Germline V gene sequence: CDR1 SSHAT, CDR2 FNYEAQ (reference sequence). The CDR3 nucleotides read TGTGCTAGCAGCTTGACTAGCGGGGTTGGTGAGCAGTTCTCC. Translated, it gives CASSLTSGVGEQFS.

V usage is TRBV7-6 and J usage is TRBJ1-4; D possibly corresponds to TRBD1 (6 bases). This CDR3 has 14 residues. Germline V CDR1 and CDR2: SGHVS, FNYEAQ. The V gene lost 1 base and the J gene lost 7 bases, with 10 bases spanning the gap. Written as DNA, the CDR3 is TGTGCCAGCAGCTTAGGGGGGCTCGGTGAAAAACTGTTTTTT. This encodes CASSLGGLGEKLFF.

This clonotype turned up a few times. The chain couples TRBV4-3 to TRBJ1-1; a possible D gene is TRBD1 (6 bases). Trimming cost V 1 base and J 0 bases, with 12 bases left between them. The germline V gene encodes CDR1 LGHNA and CDR2 YSLEER. The CDR3 is 16 amino acids. CDR3 bases: TGCGCCAGCAGCCAAGGGGGAGGGGGATTGAACACTGAAGCTTTCTTT. Protein product: CASSQGGGGLNTEAFF.

The table lists this clonotype with many counts. V and J are TRBV6-5 and TRBJ2-7; 9 nucleotides agree with TRBD2. The trim removed 4 bases at V and 0 bases at J, leaving 7 bases unmatched. CDR3 size: 16 residues. Germline CDR1 reads MNHEY; CDR2 reads SVGAGI. The CDR3: CASSSASGESSYEQYF. As DNA, the CDR3 is TGTGCCAGCAGTTCCGCTAGCGGGGAAAGCTCCTACGAGCAGTACTTC.

This chain joins TRBV29-1 and TRBJ2-2, with D possibly matching TRBD1 (6 bases). Germline V gene lookup returns CDR1 SQVTM and CDR2 ANQGSEA. CDR3 length equals 14 residues. The V end was cut by 5 bases, the J end by 5 bases, with 15 bases between. The CDR3 DNA reads TGCAGCGTTCGTTTGGGGGCCGGGACCGGGGAGCTGTTTTTT. Protein sequence: CSVRLGAGTGELFF.

The gene calls are TRBV9 and TRBJ1-3; D gene uncertain. With 7 bases removed from V and 0 bases from J, the gap between germline ends came to 14 bases. The germline gives CDR1 SGDLS, CDR2 YYNGEE. The CDR3 has 15 residues. The CDR3 loop is CASSTDPSSGNTIYF. The CDR3, as DNA: TGTGCCAGCTCGACTGATCCCAGCTCTGGAAACACCATATATTTT.

This clonotype appeared many times. The gene calls are TRBV6-5 and TRBJ1-1; D is ambiguous. Trimming left V 5 bases short and J 8 bases short, with 15 bases between. The CDR3 is made up of 13 amino acids. The germline CDR1 and CDR2 sequences are MNHEY and SVGAGI. Here the CDR3 reads CASSPTTQPEAFF. The CDR3 coding sequence is TGTGCCAGCAGTCCGACGACCCAACCCGAAGCTTTCTTT.

This clonotype was observed many times. A read error may account for a junction end that differs from germline. The rearrangement joins TRBV7-2 to TRBJ2-7, with D possibly called TRBD1 or TRBD2 (5 bases each). The germline CDR1 and CDR2 sequences are SGHTA and FQGNSA. The CDR3 runs 13 residues. CDR3 coding DNA: TGTGCCAGCAGCCCGCTTCGGGACGGTACTCTGTTCTTC. Protein sequence: CASSPLRDGTLFF.